This TCR beta chain was recovered during a study of metastatic and nonmetastatic thyroid tumors. This clone showed up just once. There are 19 residues in the CDR3. Trimming removed 4 bases from V and 0 bases from J; junction bases left unmatched: 12. The V gene's germline CDR1 is SGHAT and CDR2 FQDESV (reference sequence). Every patient was untreated before thyroid surgery. TCRdb re-called the PCR reads with MiXCR. There are tens of thousands of clones in the sample; roughly a sixth occur only once, and 9% to 10% lies in the top ten. The J gene is TRBJ1-6, the V gene TRBV11-1; 7 nucleotides line up with TRBD1. This TCR came from a female donor with papillary thyroid cancer or a benign thyroid nodule (not recorded which). Some clones in this sample may be carry-over from other donors' samples. Input material: tumor tissue. CDR3 protein: CASSSLTRQGSSYNSPLHF. CDR3 coding DNA: TGTGCCAGCAGCTCCCTAACCCGACAGGGAAGCTCCTATAATTCACCCCTCCACTTT.